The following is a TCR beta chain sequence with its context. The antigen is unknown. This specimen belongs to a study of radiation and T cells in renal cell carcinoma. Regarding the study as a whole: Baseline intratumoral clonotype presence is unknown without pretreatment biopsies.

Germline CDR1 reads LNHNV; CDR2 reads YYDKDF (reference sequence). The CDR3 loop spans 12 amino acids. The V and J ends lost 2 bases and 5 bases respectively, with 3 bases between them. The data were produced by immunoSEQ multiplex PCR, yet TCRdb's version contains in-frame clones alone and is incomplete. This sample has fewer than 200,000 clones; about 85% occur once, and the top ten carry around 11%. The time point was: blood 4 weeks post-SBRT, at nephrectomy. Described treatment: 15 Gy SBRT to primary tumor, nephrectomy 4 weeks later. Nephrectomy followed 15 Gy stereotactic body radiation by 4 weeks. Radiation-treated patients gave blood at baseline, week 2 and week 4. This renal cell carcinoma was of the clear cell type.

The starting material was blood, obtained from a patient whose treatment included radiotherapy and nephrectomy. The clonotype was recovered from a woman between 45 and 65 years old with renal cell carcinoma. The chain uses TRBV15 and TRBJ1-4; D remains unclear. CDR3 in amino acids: CATSRINEKLFF. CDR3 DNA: TGTGCCACCAGCAGAATAAATGAAAAACTGTTTTTT.